The 17 T cell receptor beta chains given below trace back to one sample, sequenced in a study of T cell repertoires in ileal Crohn's disease (dated by TCRdb to the late 2010s). The method was the immunoSEQ multiplex PCR assay. TCRdb holds this immuneACCESS table with in-frame rearrangements only. Some clones are missing; in checked studies, unresolved V genes explain under half, and the rest has no known cause. In all, the sample holds roughly 9,200 clones, and 65% to 80% of those were seen once. The ten largest make up over 15% of the sample. Interpreted using the paper, the time point label stands for: neoterminal ileum biopsy at postoperative endoscopy, about 6 months after surgery. The sequencing input was ileal tissue. The origin of the receptors is an adult with Crohn's disease.

The rearrangement uses TRBV4-2 and TRBJ2-7; 8 bases line up with TRBD2. V dropped 0 bases and J dropped 5; count of bases not matched to a gene: 6. This CDR3 region has 15 residues. Germline CDR1 is LGHNA and CDR2 is YNFKEQ. The CDR3 protein is CASSQDVAGSDEQYF. The CDR3 DNA reads TGTGCCAGCAGCCAAGATGTAGCGGGATCGGACGAGCAGTACTTC.

This clone was detected a few times. The V call is TRBV19, the J call TRBJ2-1, with TRBD1 as a possible D gene (5 bases). Germline V gives CDR1 LNHDA, CDR2 SQIVND (reference sequence). The germline V and J ends were trimmed by 6 bases and 8 bases, with 8 bases remaining between them. This CDR3 has 11 amino acids. The CDR3 loop is CASRKGYEQFF. The CDR3 nucleotides are TGTGCCAGTAGAAAGGGGTATGAGCAGTTCTTC.

The chain is built from TRBV4-3 and TRBJ2-2, with 10 bases that match TRBD2. Germline CDR1 is LGHNA and CDR2 is YSLEER. The CDR3 has 17 amino acids. Unmatched junction bases numbered 14, after V lost 6 bases and J lost 7 bases. CDR3 loop: CASRETSGEVGHGELFF. The CDR3 DNA follows: TGCGCCAGCAGGGAAACTAGCGGGGAGGTGGGTCACGGGGAGCTGTTTTTT.

The genes are TRBV7-8 and TRBJ1-4; 8 positions agree with TRBD1. V shed 3 bases and J 6 bases; nucleotides not matched to a gene: 9. This CDR3 has 16 amino acids. Germline V lookup: CDR1 SGHVS, CDR2 FQNEAQ. The CDR3 reads CASSFDLGQGYEKLFF. The CDR3 DNA sequence: TGTGCCAGCAGCTTTGACCTTGGACAGGGCTATGAAAAACTGTTTTTT. Looking up the rest from reference TRBV7-8 and TRBJ1-4 gives the full variable domain: GAGVSQSPRYKVAKRGQDVALRCDPISGHVSLFWYQQALGQGPEFLTYFQNEAQLDKSGLPSDRFFAERPEGSVSTLKIQRTQQEDSAVYLCASSFDLGQGYEKLFFGSGTQLSVL.

The J gene is TRBJ2-1, the V gene TRBV5-1; 8 nucleotides line up with TRBD2. Germline V gives CDR1 SGHRS, CDR2 YFSETQ. Trimming took 4 bases from V and 1 from J; bases not matched to a gene: 13. The CDR3 contains 18 residues. The CDR3 DNA reads TGCGCCAGCAGCGTCAGCGGGAGAGCGGTACGGTCCTACAATGAGCAGTTCTTC. Translated, it gives CASSVSGRAVRSYNEQFF.

The chain is built from TRBV5-4 and TRBJ1-1, with a tentative D call TRBD1 (6 bases). Deletions cut 1 base from V and 2 bases from J, with 15 bases between. Germline V gene sequence: CDR1 SGHNT, CDR2 YYREEE (reference sequence). The CDR3 is made up of 16 amino acids. The CDR3 is CASSLSPRQANTEAFF. The DNA for the CDR3 is TGTGCCAGCAGCTTGTCACCGAGACAGGCCAACACTGAAGCTTTCTTT.

The chain joins TRBV6-1 to TRBJ1-2; 9 positions agree with TRBD1. The V segment lost 4 bases and the J segment 5 bases; nucleotides outside the gene matches: 8. This CDR3 has 15 amino acids. CDR1 and CDR2 from the germline V gene are MNHNS and SASEGT. The CDR3 here is CASSASWTGVYGYTF. The CDR3 DNA sequence: TGTGCCAGCAGTGCCTCGTGGACAGGGGTTTATGGCTACACCTTC.

J is TRBJ2-3 and V is TRBV6-5; D uncertain. This CDR3 has 15 amino acids. Germline CDR1 is MNHEY and CDR2 is SVGAGI. V lost 6 bases to trimming and J lost 0 bases, with 13 bases between them. The CDR3: CASSLEASSTDTQYF. CDR3 bases: TGTGCCAGCAGCCTCGAAGCGAGTAGCACAGATACGCAGTATTTT.

The chain is built from TRBV5-6 and TRBJ2-4; the D is unclear. The CDR3 totals 13 residues. Germline V gene data show CDR1 as SGHDT and CDR2 as YYEEEE. V gave up 0 bases and J gave up 6 bases, with 7 bases separating them. Here the CDR3 DNA reads TGTGCCAGCAGCTTGGCGCGGAGAAACATTCAGTACTTC. It encodes CASSLARRNIQYF.

The CDR3 here is CASSHYPSGSWATKNIQYF. CDR3 in DNA: TGTGCCAGCAGCCATTATCCTAGCGGGAGTTGGGCAACCAAAAACATTCAGTACTTC. The rearrangement links TRBV4-2 to TRBJ2-4, with 10 bases aligning to TRBD2. Germline CDR1 LGHNA, CDR2 YNFKEQ. The CDR3 is 19 residues long. Losses at the gene ends were 3 bases for V and 2 bases for J; bases not matched to a gene: 13.

The chain couples TRBV7-6 to TRBJ2-7, with TRBD2 matching over 10 bases. The CDR3 extends over 15 amino acids. The V segment lost 3 bases and the J segment 3 bases; nucleotides outside the gene matches: 5. Germline V gene lookup returns CDR1 SGHVS and CDR2 FNYEAQ. CDR3 bases: TGTGCCAGCAGCTTGACTAGCGGGCCATACTACGAGCAGTACTTC. Its protein product is CASSLTSGPYYEQYF.

The chain is built from TRBV2 and TRBJ1-6; maybe TRBD1 (6 bases). The CDR3 totals 16 residues. Germline V gives CDR1 SNHLY, CDR2 FYNNEI. V dropped 3 bases and J dropped 7 bases, with 16 bases sitting between them. The CDR3 loop reads CASSDQWTVLNSPLHF. CDR3 sequence (DNA): TGTGCCAGCAGTGATCAATGGACAGTCCTCAATTCACCCCTCCACTTT.

The J gene is TRBJ1-1, the V gene TRBV9; 8 positions agree with TRBD1. The germline CDR1 and CDR2 sequences are SGDLS and YYNGEE. With V trimmed by 3 bases and J by 4 bases, 8 bases remained unmatched. The CDR3 is made up of 15 amino acids. This CDR3 reads CASSADWTGLTEAFF. DNA of the CDR3: TGTGCCAGCAGCGCCGATTGGACAGGGCTCACTGAAGCTTTCTTT.

The genes are TRBV4-1 and TRBJ1-4; 9 bases are a match to TRBD1. Trimming took 7 bases from V and 2 from J; bases not matched to a gene: 11. In germline, CDR1 is MGHRA, CDR2 YSYEKL. This CDR3 has 17 amino acids. Written as DNA, the CDR3 is TGCGCCAGCAATTCCATACAGGGGGCAGGGACTAATGAAAAACTGTTTTTT. Amino acids: CASNSIQGAGTNEKLFF.

The genes are TRBV7-9 and TRBJ2-1; D unclear. Germline CDR1 reads SEHNR; CDR2 reads FQNEAQ (reference sequence). Trimming stripped 5 bases from V and 8 bases from J, with 16 bases between. This CDR3 comprises 14 residues. The CDR3 coding sequence is TGTGCCAGCAGCCCCCCCTCTAGACTGGATGAGCAGTTCTTC. Amino acid sequence: CASSPPSRLDEQFF. Variable domain in full (rest from reference TRBV7-9 and TRBJ2-1): DTGVSQNPRHKITKRGQNVTFRCDPISEHNRLYWYRQTLGQGPEFLTYFQNEAQLEKSRLLSDRFSAERPKGSFSTLEIQRTEQGDSAMYLCASSPPSRLDEQFFGPGTRLTVL.

V usage is TRBV6-6 and J usage is TRBJ2-2; tentative D call: TRBD1 (7 bases). The CDR3 is 16 amino acids. Per the germline V gene, CDR1 is MNHNY and CDR2 is SVGAGI (reference sequence). Trimming shortened V by 2 bases and J by 1 base, and 11 bases separated the two germline ends. The CDR3 DNA reads TGTGCCAGCAGTTACCCAGGGGGGTTGAACACCGGGGAGCTGTTTTTT. Its protein is CASSYPGGLNTGELFF.

This clone has a single count. The CDR3 DNA is TGTGCCAGCAGCTTAAATCCTAGCGGGAGGGGAATGACAGATACGCAGTATTTT. Translated, it gives CASSLNPSGRGMTDTQYF. The V and J genes are TRBV7-3 and TRBJ2-3; 12 bases line up with TRBD2. The CDR3 covers 18 residues. Losses at the gene ends were 1 base for V and 3 bases for J; bases not matched to a gene: 8. Germline V lookup: CDR1 SGHTA, CDR2 FQGTGA.